Sequencing of this TCR beta chain was carried out in a study of response to subunit inactivated influenza vaccine. TCRdb re-called the RT-PCR reads with MiXCR, one entry per CDR3 protein. The sample has 500,000 to 600,000 distinct CDR3 sequences, roughly 13% seen once. Overall study results and limits: T cells newly recruited by each seasonal influenza vaccination are few, the authors suggested.

Of note for this clonotype: Its matching antigen is unknown.

This TCR came from a middle-aged man who received an inactivated influenza vaccine. This specimen was PBMCs from blood, taken 35 to 45 days after vaccination.

Here the CDR3 DNA reads TGTGCCAGCACCTTGACAGGGACCTACGAGCAGTACTTC. This sequence encodes CASTLTGTYEQYF. V usage is TRBV28 and J usage is TRBJ2-7; 7 bases line up with TRBD1. J gave up 2 bases and V 7 bases, and 5 bases lay outside the gene matches. The CDR3 is made up of 13 amino acids. CDR1 is MDHEN and CDR2 is SYDVKM in the germline V gene.